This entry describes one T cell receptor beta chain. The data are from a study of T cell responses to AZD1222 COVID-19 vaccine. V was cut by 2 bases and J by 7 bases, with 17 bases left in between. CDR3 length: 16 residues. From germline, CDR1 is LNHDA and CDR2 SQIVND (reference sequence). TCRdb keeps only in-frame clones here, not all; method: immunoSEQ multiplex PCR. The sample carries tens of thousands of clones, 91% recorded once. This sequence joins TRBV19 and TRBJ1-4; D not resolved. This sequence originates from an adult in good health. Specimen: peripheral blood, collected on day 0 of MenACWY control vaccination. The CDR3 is CASSISLSTVGEKLFF. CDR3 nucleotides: TGTGCCAGTAGTATATCCCTCAGTACTGTGGGTGAAAAACTGTTTTTT.